This T cell receptor (beta chain) is from a study of T cells expressing NK-cell markers (dated by TCRdb to about 2020). Regarding the study in general: In sorted CD3+CD56+NKG2C+, CD3+CD56+NKG2C- and CD3+CD56-NKG2C+ T-cell subsets from several donors, TCR beta-chain repertoires were profiled. Among the eight sequenced donors, only one was HCMV-seronegative, while the other seven were HCMV-seropositive. Illumina HiSeq 2000/2500, MiSeq or NextSeq was used to sequence libraries as 2 x 150 bp reads. Randomly selected healthy volunteers, three men and five women, were used as the eight sequenced donors. What the study reported, not specific to this receptor: Those dominant clonotypes were again the most abundant among CD3+CD56-NKG2C+ cells in a handful of donors, at about 28.3-60.1%. In over 5 donors, the dominant CD3+CD56+NKG2C+ clonotypes were among the top 10 CD8+ clonotypes and accounted for roughly 1.0-8% of CD8+ T cells. Whether the expanded NKG2C-expressing T cell clones were specific for HCMV antigens was left unclear.

The instrument was an Illumina HiSeq 2000. The TCR beta cDNA libraries were made using 5'RACE template switching, a step that added both a universal primer site and unique molecular identifiers. Priming for cDNA synthesis came from the TCR beta constant segment, and two successive PCR amplification steps followed. Turning to the authors' computational methods: Reads were demultiplexed and grouped by UMI with MIGEC, and clonotypes were assembled and quantified with MiTCR. To remove erroneous sequences, TCR cDNA sequences were retained only when supported by two or more reads. The tcR package was used for downstream repertoire analysis, and clonotypes were matched across fractions by CDR3 nucleotide sequence plus V segment. VDJmatch was used to annotate antigen specificity against VDJdb, with one amino acid substitution allowed in CDR3. TCRdb reprocessed the public reads and reports one entry per CDR3 protein sequence, without DNA. The V and J calls come from TCRdb's annotation, not from the publication. The record for this sample contains around 8,000 distinct CDR3 sequences. Clones ranked in the top ten supply about 10% of the sample.

A commercial ELISA kit detecting HCMV-specific IgG in serum was used to determine HCMV serostatus. Peripheral blood mononuclear cells were isolated from blood by Ficoll density gradient centrifugation. By frequency, this clonotype is medium-sized (0.01 to 0.1%), with no count recorded. This clone's antigen is unknown. From cysteine to phenylalanine, the CDR3 is 15 amino acids long. No DNA was logged. The rearrangement combines TRBV21-1 with TRBJ1-1. TRBV21-1 is flagged as a pseudogene. Sequences were obtained from blood T cells: a sorted CD56 or NKG2C T cell subset, CD4+ or CD8+ T cells, or bulk PBMC T cells (not recorded which). This TCR was sampled from a young man in good health. Donor details come from another sample of the same person, matched by shared clones. The CDR3 amino acid sequence is: CASRSVEHRGTEAFF.